This passage covers 31 T cell receptor beta chains from one sample sequenced in a study of T-cell memory formation after mild COVID-19 (dated by TCRdb to 2020 to 2023). Receptor libraries were prepared by 5' RACE. The sequencer was an Illumina NovaSeq 6000. The public reads were run again by TCRdb, first through fastp at Q25 and then through MiXCR, and only productive beta chains were kept. Identical CDR3 protein sequences are pooled into one entry, listed with their most common genes and DNA. The sample table holds 340,000 or so distinct CDR3 sequences, of which over 10% were seen once. The ten top clones hold 20% to 25% of the sample. Sequencing was carried out using PBMCs or a T cell subset sorted from them (not recorded which). The receptor set was obtained from a young man who had mild COVID-19 (a few samples of this study predate the infection). The sample titles of this study are shuffled in the database, so cell type and time point are left out; the donor was told from shared clones.

This clonotype turned up a few times. The V and J genes are TRBV5-5 and TRBJ1-1; TRBD1 aligns across 9 bases. The V segment lost 3 bases and the J segment 3 bases; nucleotides outside the gene matches: 3. Germline V gives CDR1 SGHKS, CDR2 YYEKEE (reference sequence). CDR3 length: 14 residues. Written as DNA, the CDR3 is TGTGCCAGCAGCTCTGGACAGGGGTACACTGAAGCTTTCTTT. Translation gives CASSSGQGYTEAFF. The entire variable domain, with the rest obtained from reference TRBV5-5 and TRBJ1-1, is as follows: DAGVTQSPTHLIKTRGQQVTLRCSPISGHKSVSWYQQVLGQGPQFIFQYYEKEERGRGNFPDRFSARQFPNYSSELNVNALLLGDSALYLCASSSGQGYTEAFFGQGTRLTVV.

This clonotype came up many times. V usage is TRBV7-2 and J usage is TRBJ2-5, with TRBD2 as a possible D gene (6 bases). The CDR3 has 13 residues. Germline CDR1 and CDR2: SGHTA and FQGNSA. The germline V and J ends were trimmed by 5 bases and 2 bases, with 9 bases remaining between them. CDR3: CASSPGAQETQYF. The CDR3 bases are TGTGCCAGCAGCCCGGGAGCGCAAGAGACCCAGTACTTC.

The rearrangement links TRBV29-1 to TRBJ1-1; no clear D. From germline, CDR1 is SQVTM and CDR2 ANQGSEA. The V end lost 4 bases, the J end lost 6 bases, and 9 bases lay between the germline ends. The CDR3 runs to 11 residues. In nucleotides, the CDR3 is TGCAGCGTTGGGAGGAGCGCTGAAGCTTTCTTT. Translated, it gives CSVGRSAEAFF.

The CDR3 here is CASSEWTSGGYEQYF. The DNA for the CDR3 is TGCGCCAGCAGTGAGTGGACTAGCGGGGGGTACGAGCAGTACTTC. V usage is TRBV10-2 and J usage is TRBJ2-7; 14 bases fit TRBD2. This CDR3 is built from 15 residues. Germline CDR1 reads WSHSY; CDR2 reads SAAADI. The V segment lost 1 base and the J segment 4 bases; nucleotides outside the gene matches: 0.

This sequence joins TRBV19 and TRBJ2-1; 10 nucleotides match TRBD2. After removal of 4 bases from V and 5 bases from J, the junction contained 2 bases not matched to a gene. Germline CDR1 LNHDA, CDR2 SQIVND (reference sequence). This CDR3 comprises 14 residues. CDR3 nucleotides: TGTGCCAGTAGTACAACTAGCGGGAACAATGAGCAGTTCTTC. This gives the protein CASSTTSGNNEQFF.

This clonotype has a count of ten or more. The chain carries TRBV5-5 and TRBJ1-1; unclear D gene. Germline V gene lookup returns CDR1 SGHKS and CDR2 YYEKEE (reference sequence). The CDR3 runs 12 residues. Trimming pared 2 bases from V and 3 bases from J, leaving 5 bases between. The CDR3 region has the DNA TGTGCCAGCAGCTTTGAGGACACTGAAGCTTTCTTT. The encoded protein is CASSFEDTEAFF.

This clonotype was recorded a few times. In this CDR3 the conserved last residue, phenylalanine or tryptophan, is missing, so a read error is likely. This rearrangement joins TRBV7-8 to TRBJ1-1, with 7 bases that match TRBD1. J lost 6 bases, V lost 0 bases, and 4 bases had no gene match. From germline, CDR1 is SGHVS and CDR2 FQNEAQ. This CDR3 spans 14 amino acids. CDR3 residues: CASSLAIQGAEAFL. Written as DNA, the CDR3 is TGTGCCAGCAGCTTAGCGATTCAGGGGGCTGAAGCTTTCCTT.

The sample holds a few counts of this clonotype. The CDR3 coding sequence is TGTGCCAGCACTCCGGACAACGTCCTGACTTTC. This encodes CASTPDNVLTF. The rearrangement uses TRBV6-2 or TRBV6-3 and TRBJ2-6; D remains ambiguous. Trimming removed 7 bases at V and 9 bases at J, with 7 bases between. CDR3 length: 11 residues. The germline V gene has CDR1 MNHEY and CDR2 SVGEGT.

This clonotype was detected a few times. The chain links TRBV12-3 or TRBV12-4 to TRBJ2-1; a weak D match, TRBD2 (5 bases). This CDR3 contains 15 residues. Trimming stripped 7 bases from V and 0 bases from J, with 13 bases between. This CDR3 is CASTRGGYSYNEQFF. CDR3 in DNA: TGTGCCAGCACCCGGGGTGGCTACTCCTACAATGAGCAGTTCTTC.

V gene TRBV29-1 combines with J gene TRBJ1-1; 11 bases map to TRBD1. The CDR3 has 15 amino acids. The ends lost 7 bases at V and 2 bases at J; junction bases unmatched: 9. Germline CDR1 and CDR2: SQVTM and ANQGSEA. This CDR3 is CSAGTGGRTNTEAFF. The CDR3 nucleotides are TGCAGCGCCGGGACAGGGGGACGAACTAACACTGAAGCTTTCTTT.

There are many counts of this clonotype. The chain is built from TRBV12-3 or TRBV12-4 and TRBJ1-2, with no clear D. This CDR3 has 12 amino acids. V lost 3 bases and J lost 3, with 5 bases in between. CDR3 sequence: CASSLLYYGYTF. CDR3 coding DNA: TGTGCCAGCAGTTTGTTGTACTATGGCTACACCTTC.

V usage is TRBV29-1 and J usage is TRBJ1-1, with 7 nucleotides matching TRBD1. J was trimmed by 1 base and V by 7 bases; bases with no gene match: 6. CDR1 is SQVTM, CDR2 ANQGSEA, per germline. This CDR3 has 13 residues. Here the CDR3 DNA reads TGCAGCGGGGCTGGACAGGAGAACACTGAAGCTTTCTTT. It yields the protein CSGAGQENTEAFF.

This clonotype has more than one count but fewer than ten. The CDR3 nucleotides read TGTGCCAGCAGCTCATTAGGGACAGTCAAAAACATTCAGTACTTC. Residues: CASSSLGTVKNIQYF. This chain joins TRBV7-2 and TRBJ2-4, with 7 nucleotides matching TRBD1. CDR3 length: 15 amino acids. Germline V gene data show CDR1 as SGHTA and CDR2 as FQGNSA. The V gene end was trimmed by 4 bases and the J gene end by 3 bases; junction bases not matched to a gene: 6.

This rearrangement joins TRBV5-1 to TRBJ2-7; perhaps TRBD2 as D (8 bases). V was shortened by 4 bases and J by 0 bases, with 20 bases between the two germline ends. Germline V CDR1 and CDR2: SGHRS, YFSETQ. The CDR3 totals 17 residues. The CDR3 spells CASSPGGTAASSYEQYF. CDR3 nucleotides: TGCGCCAGCAGCCCGGGGGGGACAGCCGCCAGCTCCTACGAGCAGTACTTC.

This clonotype was detected many times. The gene calls are TRBV5-1 and TRBJ2-7, with a weak D call TRBD2 (6 bases). Trimming took 3 bases from V and 2 from J, leaving 18 bases between them. The CDR3 covers 16 residues. Germline V gene sequence: CDR1 SGHRS, CDR2 YFSETQ. This CDR3 is CASSSVLAGPTYEQYF. The CDR3 DNA reads TGCGCCAGCAGCTCAGTCCTGGCGGGGCCAACCTACGAGCAGTACTTC.

This clonotype showed up just a few times. This chain connects TRBV6-5 to TRBJ1-2; D is perhaps TRBD1 (5 bases). The CDR3 is 11 amino acids. The V end was cut by 6 bases, the J end by 10 bases, with 12 bases between. The V gene's germline CDR1 is MNHEY and CDR2 SVGAGI. CDR3 sequence (DNA): TGTGCCAGCAGATACCAGGGAAACTACACCTTC. Translating gives CASRYQGNYTF.

The chain couples TRBV5-1 to TRBJ2-3; D is ambiguous. The CDR3 loop spans 14 amino acids. Trimming removed 6 bases at V and 6 bases at J, with 17 bases between. Germline V gene sequence: CDR1 SGHRS, CDR2 YFSETQ. The CDR3 loop reads CASIPEEYGDTQYF. Written as DNA, the CDR3 is TGCGCCAGCATACCAGAAGAATACGGGGATACGCAGTATTTT.

The V and J genes are TRBV30 and TRBJ1-2, with D unresolved. Germline CDR1 GTSNPN, CDR2 SVGIG (reference sequence). The CDR3 has 11 amino acids. V dropped 5 bases and J dropped 6 bases, with 10 bases sitting between them. CDR3 coding DNA: TGTGCCTGGGCCCGAATGCATGGCTACACCTTC. Protein: CAWARMHGYTF.

The chain couples TRBV4-1 to TRBJ2-5; D unclear. The CDR3 has 15 residues. The germline V gene has CDR1 MGHRA and CDR2 YSYEKL. The V and J ends lost 0 bases and 5 bases respectively, with 13 bases between them. The DNA of the CDR3 is TGCGCCAGCAGCCAAGATAGATACGGTCGGGAGACCCAGTACTTC. Protein: CASSQDRYGRETQYF.

There are a few counts of this clonotype. The CDR3 bases are TGTGCCAGCAGTTACCACGATAAGAGGGACAGCGGCGCTTTCTTT. Translating gives CASSYHDKRDSGAFF. The V and J genes are TRBV6-2 or TRBV6-3 and TRBJ1-1; 7 bases map to TRBD1. Per germline, CDR1 MNHEY and CDR2 SVGEGT. The CDR3 is 15 amino acids. Trimming at V came to 2 bases and at J to 11 bases, leaving 14 bases not matched to a gene.

This clonotype is termed medium-sized. The chain uses TRBV7-2 and TRBJ2-3, with D perhaps TRBD1 (5 bases). The CDR3 is 14 amino acids. V was clipped by 4 bases and J by 5 bases, with 13 bases between them. In germline, CDR1 is SGHTA, CDR2 FQGNSA. CDR3 sequence reads: CASSSTRVGDTQYF. In DNA, the CDR3 is TGTGCCAGCAGCTCGACCAGGGTCGGAGATACGCAGTATTTT.

The sample holds a few counts of this clonotype. The rearrangement uses TRBV7-9 and TRBJ1-2; D perhaps matches TRBD1 (6 bases). The V gene's germline CDR1 is SEHNR and CDR2 FQNEAQ (reference sequence). The CDR3 covers 17 residues. The V end was cut by 1 base, the J end by 2 bases, with 17 bases between. The CDR3 reads CASSLGGPGARNYGYTF. The CDR3 DNA is TGTGCCAGCAGCTTAGGGGGTCCGGGGGCTCGGAACTATGGCTACACCTTC.

This clonotype occurred a few times. The chain joins TRBV15 to TRBJ2-2; TRBD2 matches 11 bases. Germline V gene sequence: CDR1 LNHNV, CDR2 YYDKDF (reference sequence). Trimming took 3 bases from V and 4 from J; bases not matched to a gene: 7. The CDR3 sequence is 17 residues long. The CDR3 loop reads CATSRDPSGGTTGELFF. The CDR3 bases are TGTGCCACCAGCAGGGACCCTAGCGGGGGGACCACCGGGGAGCTGTTTTTT.

This clonotype was observed a few times. The V call is TRBV11-2, the J call TRBJ2-7; 7 nucleotides line up with TRBD1. CDR1 and CDR2 (germline): SGHAT, FQNNGV. The V segment lost 4 bases and the J segment 9 bases; nucleotides outside the gene matches: 9. CDR3 length: 13 amino acids. The CDR3 protein is CASSSDRVVGQYF. The CDR3 nucleotides read TGTGCCAGCAGCTCCGACAGGGTAGTTGGGCAGTACTTC.

There are a few counts of this clonotype. V usage is TRBV7-8 and J usage is TRBJ1-1; D may be TRBD1 (5 bases). Germline CDR1 SGHVS, CDR2 FQNEAQ. The CDR3 sequence is 21 residues long. The V and J ends lost 5 bases and 2 bases respectively, with 33 bases between them. The CDR3 DNA reads TGTGCCAGCAGCCCCATATTGGGGGATTGGGAGGAACACTGGGGCAACACTGAAGCTTTCTTT. Amino acid sequence: CASSPILGDWEEHWGNTEAFF.

The chain is built from TRBV9 and TRBJ2-1; maybe TRBD2 (7 bases). The V end lost 0 bases, the J end lost 2 bases, and 9 bases lay between the germline ends. This CDR3 contains 15 residues. Germline CDR1 SGDLS, CDR2 YYNGEE. The DNA for the CDR3 is TGTGCCAGCAGCGTAGGAGGGGGGGCCTACAATGAGCAGTTCTTC. Its protein product is CASSVGGGAYNEQFF. The full variable domain, completed using reference TRBV9 and TRBJ2-1, is DSGVTQTPKHLITATGQRVTLRCSPRSGDLSVYWYQQSLDQGLQFLIQYYNGEERAKGNILERFSAQQFPDLHSELNLSSLELGDSALYFCASSVGGGAYNEQFFGPGTRLTVL.

Note on this clonotype: A clone one base away is much larger, so this may be a read error. The chain employs TRBV7-9 and TRBJ2-7, with D hard to call. The CDR3 has 13 amino acids. The germline V gene encodes CDR1 SEHNR and CDR2 FQNEAQ (reference sequence). The CDR3, as DNA: TGTGCCTGCAGCTTGGGCACCGTAAGAGAGCAGTACGTC. Protein product: CACSLGTVREQYV.

This clonotype came up a few times. This rearrangement joins TRBV9 to TRBJ2-1, with D possibly TRBD2 on 6 matching bases. Per the germline V gene, CDR1 is SGDLS and CDR2 is YYNGEE. Trimming removed 7 bases from V and 3 bases from J, with 14 bases in between. The CDR3 is 14 residues long. CDR3 DNA sequence: TGTGCCAGCGGCACAGGCGGGGTCTACAATGAGCAGTTCTTC. Translating it yields CASGTGGVYNEQFF.

V and J are TRBV20-1 and TRBJ2-4, with 7 positions matching TRBD1. V lost 7 bases to trimming and J lost 8 bases; unmatched junction nucleotides: 11. CDR1 DFQATT and CDR2 SNEGSKA come from the germline V gene (reference sequence). This CDR3 spans 13 amino acids. CDR3 protein: CSVSSGTADIQYF. In DNA, the CDR3 is TGCAGTGTCTCCTCCGGGACAGCGGACATTCAGTACTTC.

This clonotype was recorded a few times. The genes are TRBV5-6 and TRBJ2-1, with 10 bases lining up with TRBD2. This CDR3 has 21 residues. J was trimmed by 0 bases and V by 0 bases; bases with no gene match: 15. From germline, CDR1 is SGHDT and CDR2 YYEEEE. CDR3 DNA: TGTGCCAGCAGCTTGGAGTTTGGGTCTAGCGGGGGCCCGAGCTCCTACAATGAGCAGTTCTTC. Its protein is CASSLEFGSSGGPSSYNEQFF.

This clonotype was seen only a few times. The CDR3 loop is CSAYRAKGYTF. CDR3 coding DNA: TGCAGCGCCTACAGGGCGAAAGGCTACACCTTC. The genes are TRBV29-1 and TRBJ1-2; a possible D gene is TRBD1 (6 bases). The CDR3 extends over 11 amino acids. Germline assignment: CDR1 SQVTM and CDR2 ANQGSEA. V gave up 7 bases and J gave up 8 bases, with 14 bases separating them.